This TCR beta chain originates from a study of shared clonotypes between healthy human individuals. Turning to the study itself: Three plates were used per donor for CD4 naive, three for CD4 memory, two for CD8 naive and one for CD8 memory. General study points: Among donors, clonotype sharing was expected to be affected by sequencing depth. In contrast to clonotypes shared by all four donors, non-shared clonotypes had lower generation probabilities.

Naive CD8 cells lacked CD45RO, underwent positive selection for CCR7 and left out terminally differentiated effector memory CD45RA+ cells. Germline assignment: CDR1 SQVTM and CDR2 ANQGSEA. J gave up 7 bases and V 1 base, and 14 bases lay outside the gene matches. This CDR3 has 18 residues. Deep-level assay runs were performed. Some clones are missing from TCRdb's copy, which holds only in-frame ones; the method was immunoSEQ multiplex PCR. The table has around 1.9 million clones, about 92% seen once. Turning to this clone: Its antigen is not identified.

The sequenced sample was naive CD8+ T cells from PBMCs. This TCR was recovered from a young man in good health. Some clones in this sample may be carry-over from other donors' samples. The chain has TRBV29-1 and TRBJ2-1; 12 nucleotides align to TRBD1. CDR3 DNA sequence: TGCAGCGTTGAAGCCCCCGGGACAGGGGGCCGGGTTCGGAATGAGCAGTTCTTC. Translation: CSVEAPGTGGRVRNEQFF.